This note documents a single T cell receptor (beta chain) sequence. The data derive from a study of blood T cell repertoires in COVID-19. In the study overall: The United States, Italy and Spain provided the acute and convalescent COVID-19 samples.

Only in-frame clones appear in the TCRdb table, and some are missing; sequencing was by immunoSEQ multiplex PCR. Of 310,000 or so clones listed, 90% are singletons. Losses at the gene ends were 6 bases for V and 6 bases for J; bases not matched to a gene: 10. CDR3 length equals 14 residues. Germline V gene sequence: CDR1 LNHDA, CDR2 SQIVND (reference sequence). The clonotype comes from a woman younger than 30 with acute COVID-19. Sample: PBMCs or T cells enriched from blood (not recorded which). This sequence joins TRBV19 and TRBJ1-2; 7 bases map to TRBD1. CDR3 loop: CASRQGGAPDGYTF. The CDR3 DNA reads as TGTGCCAGTAGGCAGGGGGGCGCTCCAGATGGCTACACCTTC.